This is a list of T cell receptor beta chains from one sample in a study of blood T cell repertoires in COVID-19. Sequenced by immunoSEQ multiplex PCR; TCRdb stores in-frame clones only, minus some. The data show roughly 220,000 clones, 84% seen once. The specimen sequenced was PBMCs or T cells enriched from blood (not recorded which). The receptor source for this set is a woman between 40 and 55 years old who had recovered from COVID-19. The CDR3 runs from the conserved cysteine through the conserved F or W. D genes are given only for firm matches. Size is omitted from some rows. Given values are once, few, many or a class for expanded clones.

cdr3_aa: CASTLSPGGEQPQHF; cdr3_nt: TGTGCCAGTACCCTATCCCCAGGGGGTGAACAGCCCCAGCATTTT; d_call: TRBD1; clone_size: .; j_call: TRBJ1-5; v_call: TRBV19
cdr3_aa: CASSFRYGYTF; cdr3_nt: TGTGCCAGCAGTTTCCGCTATGGCTACACCTTC; d_call: .; clone_size: once; j_call: TRBJ1-2; v_call: TRBV27
cdr3_aa: CASSVGLRDRVFHNSPLHF; cdr3_nt: TGTGCCAGCAGCGTAGGATTGAGGGACAGGGTGTTTCATAATTCACCCCTCCACTTT; d_call: TRBD1; clone_size: .; j_call: TRBJ1-6; v_call: TRBV9
cdr3_aa: CASSLTSGRYNEQFF; cdr3_nt: TGTGCCAGCAGCTTAACTAGCGGGAGGTACAATGAGCAGTTCTTC; d_call: TRBD2; clone_size: few; j_call: TRBJ2-1; v_call: TRBV7-9
cdr3_aa: CASSPPRGWETQYF; cdr3_nt: TGTGCCAGCAGCCCTCCCCGGGGATGGGAGACCCAGTACTTC; d_call: .; clone_size: .; j_call: TRBJ2-5; v_call: TRBV25-1
cdr3_aa: CASSQDVAGTEAFF; cdr3_nt: TGCGCCAGCAGCCAAGATGTAGCCGGGACTGAAGCTTTCTTT; d_call: .; clone_size: .; j_call: TRBJ1-1; v_call: TRBV4-3
cdr3_aa: CAISEAGTESSYEQYF; cdr3_nt: TGTGCCATCAGTGAGGCCGGGACAGAGAGCTCCTACGAGCAGTACTTC; d_call: TRBD1; clone_size: .; j_call: TRBJ2-7; v_call: TRBV10-3
cdr3_aa: CASIKREAQGEQFF; cdr3_nt: TGTGCCAGCATCAAGCGGGAGGCTCAGGGTGAGCAGTTCTTC; d_call: TRBD2; clone_size: .; j_call: TRBJ2-1; v_call: TRBV27
cdr3_aa: CASKSMTGSTEAFF; cdr3_nt: TGTGCCAGCAAATCAATGACAGGATCCACTGAAGCTTTCTTT; d_call: .; clone_size: .; j_call: TRBJ1-1; v_call: TRBV14
cdr3_aa: CAWKTGQYNEQFF; cdr3_nt: TGTGCCTGGAAAACGGGACAGTACAATGAGCAGTTCTTC; d_call: TRBD1; clone_size: .; j_call: TRBJ2-1; v_call: TRBV30
cdr3_aa: CASTPGQGREKLFF; cdr3_nt: TGTGCCAGCACCCCGGGACAGGGACGTGAAAAACTGTTTTTT; d_call: TRBD1; clone_size: .; j_call: TRBJ1-4; v_call: TRBV9
cdr3_aa: CASSFPPGGYEQFF; cdr3_nt: TGTGCCAGCAGTTTCCCCCCCGGCGGCTATGAGCAGTTCTTC; d_call: .; clone_size: once; j_call: TRBJ2-1; v_call: TRBV6-2/TRBV6-3
cdr3_aa: CAWSEGVEEAFF; cdr3_nt: TGTGCCTGGAGTGAGGGGGTGGAGGAAGCTTTCTTT; d_call: .; clone_size: once; j_call: TRBJ1-1; v_call: TRBV30
cdr3_aa: CASSVDGGTNYGYTF; cdr3_nt: TGTGCCAGCAGCGTAGATGGAGGAACAAACTATGGCTACACCTTC; d_call: .; clone_size: .; j_call: TRBJ1-2; v_call: TRBV9
cdr3_aa: CASSPGLAGTYEQYF; cdr3_nt: TGTGCCAGCAGCCCGGGACTAGCGGGAACCTACGAGCAGTACTTC; d_call: TRBD2; clone_size: .; j_call: TRBJ2-7; v_call: TRBV5-5
cdr3_aa: CASNQAPLETQYF; cdr3_nt: TGCGCCAGCAACCAAGCCCCTCTGGAGACCCAGTACTTC; d_call: .; clone_size: .; j_call: TRBJ2-5; v_call: TRBV4-1
cdr3_aa: CASSSTPGTGAIVNTGELFF; cdr3_nt: TGTGCCAGCAGCTCAACCCCCGGGACAGGGGCTATTGTGAACACCGGGGAGCTGTTTTTT; d_call: TRBD1; clone_size: .; j_call: TRBJ2-2; v_call: TRBV13
cdr3_aa: CASSSRDSSLSWGYTF; cdr3_nt: TGTGCCAGCAGCTCCCGGGACAGCAGCCTCTCTTGGGGCTACACCTTC; d_call: TRBD1; clone_size: .; j_call: TRBJ1-2; v_call: TRBV11-2
cdr3_aa: CASSNSPGQLNQPQHF; cdr3_nt: TGCGCCAGCAGCAACTCGCCGGGACAGCTGAATCAGCCCCAGCATTTT; d_call: TRBD1; clone_size: .; j_call: TRBJ1-5; v_call: TRBV4-1
cdr3_aa: CASRTGFYGYTF; cdr3_nt: TGTGCCAGCAGGACAGGGTTCTATGGCTACACCTTC; d_call: TRBD1; clone_size: .; j_call: TRBJ1-2; v_call: TRBV12-3/TRBV12-4
cdr3_aa: CASSGRTEGGWKYF; cdr3_nt: TGTGCCAGCAGTGGACGGACTGAGGGAGGCTGGAAGTACTTC; d_call: .; clone_size: .; j_call: TRBJ2-7; v_call: TRBV27
cdr3_aa: CATSESGTGDGYTF; cdr3_nt: TGTGCCACCAGTGAGTCGGGGACAGGCGATGGCTACACCTTC; d_call: TRBD1; clone_size: .; j_call: TRBJ1-2; v_call: TRBV24-1
cdr3_aa: CASSAGLAANEQFF; cdr3_nt: TGTGCCAGCAGTGCGGGACTAGCGGCCAATGAGCAGTTCTTC; d_call: TRBD2; clone_size: .; j_call: TRBJ2-1; v_call: TRBV6-2/TRBV6-3
cdr3_aa: CASSSGQGWTEAFF; cdr3_nt: TGCGCCAGCAGCTCTGGACAGGGCTGGACTGAAGCTTTCTTT; d_call: TRBD1; clone_size: .; j_call: TRBJ1-1; v_call: TRBV5-1
cdr3_aa: CASSGGAGWNTEAFF; cdr3_nt: TGCGCCAGCAGCGGCGGGGCAGGGTGGAACACTGAAGCTTTCTTT; d_call: .; clone_size: .; j_call: TRBJ1-1; v_call: TRBV4-3
cdr3_aa: CASSLGLAGVETQYF; cdr3_nt: TGTGCCAGCAGTTTGGGGCTAGCGGGAGTAGAGACCCAGTACTTC; d_call: TRBD2; clone_size: .; j_call: TRBJ2-5; v_call: TRBV27
cdr3_aa: CASSSGLSVEAFF; cdr3_nt: TGTGCCAGCAGCTCTGGCCTCTCAGTAGAAGCTTTCTTT; d_call: .; clone_size: .; j_call: TRBJ1-1; v_call: TRBV3-1/TRBV3-2
cdr3_aa: CATGGASGNTIYF; cdr3_nt: TGTGCCACGGGAGGGGCCTCTGGAAACACCATATATTTT; d_call: .; clone_size: .; j_call: TRBJ1-3; v_call: TRBV19
cdr3_aa: CAVLNWDKGTQYF; cdr3_nt: TGTGCCGTTCTTAACTGGGACAAGGGGACCCAGTACTTC; d_call: .; clone_size: .; j_call: TRBJ2-5; v_call: TRBV15
cdr3_aa: CAWAGGLAGVYETQYF; cdr3_nt: TGTGCCTGGGCTGGGGGCCTAGCGGGAGTATACGAGACCCAGTACTTC; d_call: TRBD2; clone_size: .; j_call: TRBJ2-5; v_call: TRBV30
cdr3_aa: CASSHPLTQGASGYTF; cdr3_nt: TGTGCCAGCAGCCACCCATTAACCCAGGGGGCCTCTGGCTACACCTTC; d_call: TRBD1; clone_size: .; j_call: TRBJ1-2; v_call: TRBV7-9
cdr3_aa: CASTKTRSGPDTQYF; cdr3_nt: TGTGCCAGCACCAAGACTAGAAGTGGGCCAGATACGCAGTATTTT; d_call: .; clone_size: .; j_call: TRBJ2-3; v_call: TRBV28
cdr3_aa: CASRFRTSGMGEQFF; cdr3_nt: TGTGCCAGCAGATTTCGGACTAGCGGGATGGGCGAGCAGTTCTTC; d_call: TRBD2; clone_size: .; j_call: TRBJ2-1; v_call: TRBV2
cdr3_aa: CASSRSEGTATNEKLFF; cdr3_nt: TGTGCCAGCAGCCGCTCGGAGGGGACGGCAACTAATGAAAAACTGTTTTTT; d_call: .; clone_size: .; j_call: TRBJ1-4; v_call: TRBV7-2
cdr3_aa: CASSQGAAYGYTF; cdr3_nt: TGTGCCAGCAGCCAAGGGGCAGCCTATGGCTACACCTTC; d_call: .; clone_size: .; j_call: TRBJ1-2; v_call: TRBV4-2
cdr3_aa: CASARQDLNYGYTF; cdr3_nt: TGTGCCAGCGCTCGACAGGATCTTAACTATGGCTACACCTTC; d_call: .; clone_size: .; j_call: TRBJ1-2; v_call: TRBV27
cdr3_aa: CASSLEAGFQETQYF; cdr3_nt: TGTGCCAGCAGCTTAGAGGCAGGGTTTCAAGAGACCCAGTACTTC; d_call: .; clone_size: few; j_call: TRBJ2-5; v_call: TRBV11-2
cdr3_aa: CASSLGVGQTNSPLHF; cdr3_nt: TGTGCCAGCAGCTTAGGTGTGGGACAGACTAATTCACCCCTCCACTTT; d_call: TRBD1; clone_size: .; j_call: TRBJ1-6; v_call: TRBV7-2
cdr3_aa: CASSQGYRGYNEQFF; cdr3_nt: TGTGCCAGCAGCCAAGGATACAGGGGATACAATGAGCAGTTCTTC; d_call: TRBD1; clone_size: .; j_call: TRBJ2-1; v_call: TRBV14
cdr3_aa: CASSVGTLDLAGGLDTQYF; cdr3_nt: TGTGCCAGCAGCGTAGGGACCCTCGATCTGGCGGGAGGGTTAGATACGCAGTATTTT; d_call: TRBD2; clone_size: .; j_call: TRBJ2-3; v_call: TRBV9
cdr3_aa: CASSDRGGADTQYF; cdr3_nt: TGTGCCAGCAGTGACAGGGGAGGAGCAGATACGCAGTATTTT; d_call: TRBD1; clone_size: .; j_call: TRBJ2-3; v_call: TRBV11-3
cdr3_aa: CAWRGAGYNEQFF; cdr3_nt: TGTGCCTGGAGAGGAGCGGGGTACAATGAGCAGTTCTTC; d_call: TRBD2; clone_size: .; j_call: TRBJ2-1; v_call: TRBV30
cdr3_aa: CASSRPGTSAYNEQFF; cdr3_nt: TGTGCCAGTAGTCGCCCCGGGACTAGCGCTTACAATGAGCAGTTCTTC; d_call: TRBD2; clone_size: .; j_call: TRBJ2-1; v_call: TRBV19
cdr3_aa: CASSGLANTGELFF; cdr3_nt: TGTGCCAGCAGTGGTTTAGCTAACACCGGGGAGCTGTTTTTT; d_call: .; clone_size: .; j_call: TRBJ2-2; v_call: TRBV2
cdr3_aa: CASSQSDMGLEQYF; cdr3_nt: TGCGCCAGCAGCCAATCCGACATGGGTCTTGAGCAGTACTTC; d_call: .; clone_size: .; j_call: TRBJ2-7; v_call: TRBV4-1
cdr3_aa: CASSQLGLGTGVNYGYTF; cdr3_nt: TGTGCCAGCAGCCAGTTGGGCCTCGGGACAGGTGTCAACTATGGCTACACCTTC; d_call: TRBD1; clone_size: .; j_call: TRBJ1-2; v_call: TRBV7-2
cdr3_aa: CASSLWGASNYGYTF; cdr3_nt: TGTGCCAGCAGTTTATGGGGGGCCTCTAACTATGGCTACACCTTC; d_call: .; clone_size: .; j_call: TRBJ1-2; v_call: TRBV28
cdr3_aa: CASNAGTGETGELFF; cdr3_nt: TGTGCCAGCAACGCCGGGACAGGGGAAACCGGGGAGCTGTTTTTT; d_call: TRBD1; clone_size: few; j_call: TRBJ2-2; v_call: TRBV7-7